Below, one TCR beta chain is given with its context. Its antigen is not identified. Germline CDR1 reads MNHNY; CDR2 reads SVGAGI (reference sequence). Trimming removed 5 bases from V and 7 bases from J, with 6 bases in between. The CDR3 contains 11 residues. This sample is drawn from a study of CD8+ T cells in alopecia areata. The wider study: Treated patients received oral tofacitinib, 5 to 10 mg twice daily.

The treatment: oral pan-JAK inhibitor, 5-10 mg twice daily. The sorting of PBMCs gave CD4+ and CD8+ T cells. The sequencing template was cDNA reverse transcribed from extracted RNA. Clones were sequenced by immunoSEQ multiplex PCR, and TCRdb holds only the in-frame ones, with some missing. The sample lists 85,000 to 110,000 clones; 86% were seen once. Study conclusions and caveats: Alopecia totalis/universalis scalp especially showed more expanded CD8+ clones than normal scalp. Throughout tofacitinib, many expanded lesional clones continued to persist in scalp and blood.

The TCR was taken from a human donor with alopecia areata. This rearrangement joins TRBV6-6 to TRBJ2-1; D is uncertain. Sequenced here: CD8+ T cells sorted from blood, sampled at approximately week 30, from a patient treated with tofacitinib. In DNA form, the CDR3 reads TGTGCCAGCAGTCCCAGTAATGAGCAGTTCTTC. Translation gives CASSPSNEQFF.